This T cell receptor (beta chain) was recovered during a study of control samples from healthy donors and cancer patients (dated by TCRdb to the early 2020s). Library construction relied on the immunoSEQ multiplex PCR assay. TCRdb's version of the immuneACCESS table is confined to in-frame rearrangements and falls short of the full clone set. An unresolved V gene accounts for under half of the shortfall where checked; the remainder is of unknown origin. The sample yields some 66,000 clones; 85% were counted once. The ten largest clones represent over 4.5% of the sample. The CDR3 runs 14 residues from the cysteine to the phenylalanine. Left in the record is the CDR3 DNA by itself, 42 bases read in frame from the first base. V ends up 5 bases short and J 8 bases short, with an unmatched junction base count of 5. The germline V gene supplies CDR1 ENHRY and CDR2 SYGVKD. A note on this clone: The antigen it recognizes is unknown. Per-base qualities were not stored, and no clone one base away is much larger.

The rearranged chain carries TRBV10-3 and TRBJ1-6; a stretch of 8 junction bases matches TRBD1. The clonotype was recovered from a man between 35 and 55 years old in good health. The sequenced sample was blood. Read as DNA, the sequence is TGTGCCATCAGTCCAGGGGGCATGGATTCACCCCTCCACTTT. Its translation is CAISPGGMDSPLHF.